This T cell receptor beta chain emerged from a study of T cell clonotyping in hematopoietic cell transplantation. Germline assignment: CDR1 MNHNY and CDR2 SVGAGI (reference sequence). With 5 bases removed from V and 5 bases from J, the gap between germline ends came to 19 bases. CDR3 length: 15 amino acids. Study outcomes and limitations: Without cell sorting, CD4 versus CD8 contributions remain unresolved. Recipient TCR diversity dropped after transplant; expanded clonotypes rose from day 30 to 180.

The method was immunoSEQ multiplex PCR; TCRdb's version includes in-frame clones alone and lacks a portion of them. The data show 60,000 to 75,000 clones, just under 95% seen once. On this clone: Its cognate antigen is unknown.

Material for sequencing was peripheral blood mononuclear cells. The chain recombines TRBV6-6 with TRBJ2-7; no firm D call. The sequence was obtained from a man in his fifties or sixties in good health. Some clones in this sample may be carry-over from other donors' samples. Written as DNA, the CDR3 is TGTGCCAGCAGTAATTGGTTGCCCTCGTCGCACGAGCAGTACTTC. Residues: CASSNWLPSSHEQYF.